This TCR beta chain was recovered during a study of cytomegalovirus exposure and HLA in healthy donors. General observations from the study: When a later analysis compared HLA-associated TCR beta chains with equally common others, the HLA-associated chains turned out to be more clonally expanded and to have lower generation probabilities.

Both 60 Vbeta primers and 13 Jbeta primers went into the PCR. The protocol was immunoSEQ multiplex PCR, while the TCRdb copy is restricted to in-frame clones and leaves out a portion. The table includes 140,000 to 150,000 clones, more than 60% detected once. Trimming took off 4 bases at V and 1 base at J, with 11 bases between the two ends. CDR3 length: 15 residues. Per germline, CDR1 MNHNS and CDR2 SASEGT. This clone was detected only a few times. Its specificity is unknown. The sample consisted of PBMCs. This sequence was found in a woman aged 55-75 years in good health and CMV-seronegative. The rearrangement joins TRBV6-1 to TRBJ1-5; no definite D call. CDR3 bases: TGTGCCAGCAGTGGGGCAGTGAAGAGCAATCAGCCCCAGCATTTT. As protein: CASSGAVKSNQPQHF.